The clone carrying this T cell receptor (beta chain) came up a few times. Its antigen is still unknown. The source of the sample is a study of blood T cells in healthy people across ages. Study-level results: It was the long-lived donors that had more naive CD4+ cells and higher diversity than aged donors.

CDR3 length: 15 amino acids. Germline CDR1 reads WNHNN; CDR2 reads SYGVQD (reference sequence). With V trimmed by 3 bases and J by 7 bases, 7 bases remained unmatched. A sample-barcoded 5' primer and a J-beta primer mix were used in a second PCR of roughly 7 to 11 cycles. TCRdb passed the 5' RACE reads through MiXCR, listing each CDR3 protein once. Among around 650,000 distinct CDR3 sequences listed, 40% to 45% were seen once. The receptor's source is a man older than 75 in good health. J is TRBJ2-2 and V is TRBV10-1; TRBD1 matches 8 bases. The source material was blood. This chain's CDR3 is CASSDLGQGNGELFF. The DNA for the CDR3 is TGCGCCAGCAGTGACCTCGGACAGGGTAACGGGGAGCTGTTTTTT.